The 27 T cell receptor beta chains given below trace back to one sample, sequenced in a study of neoadjuvant anti-PD-1 for oral cavity cancer. The time point: after neoadjuvant nivolumab, at surgical resection. Produced via immunoSEQ multiplex PCR; TCRdb's table is partial and in-frame only. The sample lists about 9,300 clones; around 80% were seen once. Material: PBMCs, obtained after nivolumab (anti-PD-1) treatment. These receptors were taken from a person aged 40 to 85 with oral cavity squamous cell carcinoma.

The chain recombines TRBV7-8 with TRBJ2-7; the match to TRBD1 covers 9 bases. Trimming cost V 4 bases and J 3 bases; bases outside gene matches: 1. Germline lookup yields CDR1 SGHVS and CDR2 FQNEAQ. CDR3 length equals 13 residues. The CDR3 sequence is CASSWGQGYEQYF. In nucleotides, the CDR3 is TGTGCCAGCAGCTGGGGACAGGGCTACGAGCAGTACTTC.

This rearrangement joins TRBV5-1 to TRBJ2-6; D is unresolved. The V end was cut by 0 bases, the J end by 4 bases, with 11 bases between. From germline, CDR1 is SGHRS and CDR2 YFSETQ. The CDR3 totals 16 residues. The CDR3 sequence: CASSLETNAGANVLTF. The CDR3 DNA sequence: TGCGCCAGCAGCTTGGAGACGAACGCCGGGGCCAACGTCCTGACTTTC.

With respect to this clone: The germline gene is not matched at one end of the junction; a read error may be the cause. V is TRBV7-7 and J is TRBJ2-2; D ambiguous. The CDR3 extends over 16 amino acids. Germline V CDR1 and CDR2: SSHAT, FNYEAQ (reference sequence). The CDR3 spells CASSSTTSANTGELFF. In DNA form, the CDR3 reads TGTGCTAGCAGCTCCACGACGAGCGCGAACACCGGGGAGCTGTTTTTT.

The chain has TRBV11-2 and TRBJ1-2; unclear D gene. The CDR3 runs to 12 residues. Looked up from germline, CDR1 is SGHAT and CDR2 is FQNNGV. V lost 1 base and J lost 5, with 5 bases in between. The CDR3: CASSLGVYGYTF. CDR3 DNA sequence: TGTGCCAGCAGCTTAGGTGTATATGGCTACACCTTC.

In DNA, the CDR3 is TGTGCCAGCAGTGATGGGGCAGGGTTCGGCACTGAAGCTTTCTTT. Translating it yields CASSDGAGFGTEAFF. V is TRBV6-1 and J is TRBJ1-1, with D perhaps matching TRBD1 (5 bases). Germline V gives CDR1 MNHNS, CDR2 SASEGT. Trimming removed 3 bases from V and 4 bases from J, with 15 bases in between. The CDR3 is made up of 15 amino acids.

The CDR3 loop reads CASSWTRKNTEAFF. CDR3 sequence (DNA): TGTGCCAGCAGTTGGACACGGAAGAACACTGAAGCTTTCTTT. The chain recombines TRBV2 with TRBJ1-1, with a possible D match to TRBD1 (5 bases). Trimming removed 5 bases at V and 1 base at J, with 11 bases between. The CDR3 length is 14 residues. The germline gives CDR1 SNHLY, CDR2 FYNNEI.

The chain carries TRBV4-1 and TRBJ2-7; TRBD1 matches at 9 bases. The V and J ends lost 3 bases and 5 bases, in that order; junction bases with no gene match: 14. Looked up from germline, CDR1 is MGHRA and CDR2 is YSYEKL. The CDR3 has 17 residues. CDR3 coding DNA: TGCGCCAGCAGCCACCAGGGACAGGGCGGGCGGAGGGACGAGCAGTACTTC. Translating it yields CASSHQGQGGRRDEQYF.

There are a few counts of this clone. The chain couples TRBV5-1 to TRBJ1-2, with TRBD1 as a possible D gene (5 bases). The CDR3 covers 15 residues. Germline V gene data show CDR1 as SGHRS and CDR2 as YFSETQ. The V end was cut by 4 bases, the J end by 2 bases, with 15 bases between. Written as DNA, the CDR3 is TGCGCCAGCAGCGCCCGGGACCCGGGAAACTATGGCTACACCTTC. It is translated as CASSARDPGNYGYTF. Full variable domain (missing parts from reference TRBV5-1 and TRBJ1-2): KAGVTQTPRYLIKTRGQQVTLSCSPISGHRSVSWYQQTPGQGLQFLFEYFSETQRNKGNFPGRFSGRQFSNSRSEMNVSTLELGDSALYLCASSARDPGNYGYTFGSGTRLTVV.

This rearrangement joins TRBV5-1 to TRBJ1-4; D is undetermined. In germline, CDR1 is SGHRS, CDR2 YFSETQ. This CDR3 region has 15 residues. V lost 0 bases and J 5 bases, leaving 11 bases between the germline ends. CDR3 nucleotide sequence: TGCGCCAGCAGCTTGGTATCAGTAGGGAATGAAAAACTGTTTTTT. Translating it yields CASSLVSVGNEKLFF.

This clone was seen a handful of times. The genes are TRBV4-1 and TRBJ1-1; 7 bases align to TRBD1. CDR3 length equals 17 residues. Germline trimming cut 3 bases from V and 4 bases from J; bases unmatched to any gene: 14. Per germline, CDR1 MGHRA and CDR2 YSYEKL. This CDR3 is CASSHERTGPRITEAFF. CDR3 coding DNA: TGCGCCAGCAGCCACGAGAGGACAGGACCCAGGATCACTGAAGCTTTCTTT.

This clone was detected a few times. V gene TRBV7-8 combines with J gene TRBJ1-6; 8 nucleotides align to TRBD1. CDR3 length equals 15 residues. The junction had 5 bases not matched to a gene; V was cut back by 1 base and J by 9 bases. Germline lookup yields CDR1 SGHVS and CDR2 FQNEAQ. CDR3 nucleotides: TGTGCCAGCAGCTTAGGAGGACAGGGACCTTCACCCCTCCACTTT. Protein: CASSLGGQGPSPLHF.

In its sample, this clone was seen once. The chain carries TRBV6-1 and TRBJ2-7; TRBD2 aligns across 8 bases. The CDR3 covers 16 residues. After removal of 2 bases from V and 7 bases from J, the junction contained 13 bases not matched to a gene. Germline V CDR1 and CDR2: MNHNS, SASEGT. The CDR3 DNA follows: TGTGCCAGCAGTGAACGGGCGGGAGGAGTTCGGCCGGAGCAGTACTTC. Amino acids: CASSERAGGVRPEQYF.

This sequence joins TRBV2 and TRBJ1-1; 9 nucleotides align to TRBD1. Germline V gene lookup returns CDR1 SNHLY and CDR2 FYNNEI. J lost 3 bases, V lost 6 bases, and 8 bases had no gene match. This CDR3 is 15 amino acids long. This CDR3 reads CASRITGGRDTEAFF. The CDR3 bases are TGTGCCAGCAGGATTACAGGGGGCCGGGACACTGAAGCTTTCTTT.

This clone has more than one count but fewer than ten. The gene calls are TRBV28 and TRBJ2-1; D call uncertain. The germline CDR1 and CDR2 sequences are MDHEN and SYDVKM. Trimming pared 2 bases from V and 11 bases from J, leaving 13 bases between. This CDR3 comprises 13 residues. The DNA of the CDR3 is TGTGCCAGCAGTTTAACCGCGATCAGTAAGCAGTTCTTC. It yields the protein CASSLTAISKQFF.

In DNA, the CDR3 is TGTGCCAGCGCCACCGACTTCACTGAGACCCAGTACTTC. Protein: CASATDFTETQYF. The chain uses TRBV25-1 and TRBJ2-5; D gene uncertain. Trimming pared 8 bases from V and 5 bases from J, leaving 15 bases between. CDR3 size: 13 residues. Germline lookup yields CDR1 MGHDK and CDR2 SYGVNS.

This CDR3 reads CASSLSGLAGPEQFF. The DNA for the CDR3 is TGCGCCAGCAGCTTGTCAGGACTAGCGGGACCCGAGCAGTTCTTC. The rearrangement joins TRBV5-1 to TRBJ2-1; 12 nucleotides match TRBD2. CDR1 and CDR2 from the germline V gene are SGHRS and YFSETQ. The V gene end was trimmed by 1 base and the J gene end by 10 bases; junction bases not matched to a gene: 6. The CDR3 sequence is 15 residues long. Based on the CDR3 plus reference TRBV5-1 and TRBJ2-1, the full variable domain is KAGVTQTPRYLIKTRGQQVTLSCSPISGHRSVSWYQQTPGQGLQFLFEYFSETQRNKGNFPGRFSGRQFSNSRSEMNVSTLELGDSALYLCASSLSGLAGPEQFFGPGTRLTVL.

The J gene is TRBJ2-7, the V gene TRBV27; 7 nucleotides match TRBD1. Per the germline V gene, CDR1 is MNHEY and CDR2 is SMNVEV (reference sequence). The CDR3 sequence is 12 residues long. Losses at the gene ends were 6 bases for V and 6 bases for J; bases not matched to a gene: 5. The CDR3 DNA reads as TGTGCCAGCAGAGGGACAGCACCCGAGCAGTACTTC. Encoded protein: CASRGTAPEQYF.

The rearrangement links TRBV29-1 to TRBJ2-7; 7 positions match TRBD2. From germline, CDR1 is SQVTM and CDR2 ANQGSEA. Trimming took 3 bases from V and 0 from J; bases not matched to a gene: 14. The CDR3 covers 17 residues. The chain's CDR3 is CSVELAGTTLSSYEQYF. CDR3 DNA: TGCAGCGTTGAGTTGGCCGGGACTACCCTAAGCTCCTACGAGCAGTACTTC.

This rearrangement joins TRBV25-1 to TRBJ2-5; TRBD2 matches 15 bases. Unmatched junction bases numbered 15, after V lost 6 bases and J lost 7 bases. The V gene's germline CDR1 is MGHDK and CDR2 SYGVNS. The CDR3 is made up of 18 amino acids. The CDR3 DNA is TGTGCCAGCAGACCGGGACTAGCGGGGGGCCTACGGGTGGGGACCCAGTACTTC. Translation gives CASRPGLAGGLRVGTQYF.

The gene calls are TRBV28 and TRBJ2-7; D ambiguous. Trimming stripped 8 bases from V and 0 bases from J, with 14 bases between. Germline V gives CDR1 MDHEN, CDR2 SYDVKM. The CDR3 sequence is 14 residues long. The CDR3 here is CASDSAYRSYEQYF. The CDR3 nucleotides read TGTGCCAGCGACTCTGCCTATCGCTCCTACGAGCAGTACTTC. The variable domain in full, with the rest retrieved from reference TRBV28 and TRBJ2-7, is DVKVTQSSRYLVKRTGEKVFLECVQDMDHENMFWYRQDPGLGLRLIYFSYDVKMKEKGDIPEGYSVSREKKERFSLILESASTNQTSMYLCASDSAYRSYEQYFGPGTRLTVT.

This clone has just one count. V is TRBV11-2 and J is TRBJ2-1; D call uncertain. CDR3 length equals 13 residues. Germline CDR1 is SGHAT and CDR2 is FQNNGV. V dropped 0 bases and J dropped 5 bases, with 5 bases sitting between them. DNA of the CDR3: TGTGCCAGCAGCTTAGATCGAAACAATGAGCAGTTCTTC. It yields the protein CASSLDRNNEQFF.

This clone was seen a few times. This rearrangement joins TRBV5-4 to TRBJ2-5; D perhaps matches TRBD1 (6 bases). Germline assignment: CDR1 SGHNT and CDR2 YYREEE (reference sequence). V shed 4 bases and J shed 1 base, with 14 bases lying between them. The CDR3 length is 15 residues. The CDR3 bases are TGTGCCAGCAGCCCGAACGGACAGCCCCAAGAGACCCAGTACTTC. This encodes CASSPNGQPQETQYF.

V is TRBV2 and J is TRBJ2-7, with a weak D call TRBD2 (6 bases). CDR3 size: 16 residues. V was clipped by 7 bases and J by 1 base, with 20 bases between them. From germline, CDR1 is SNHLY and CDR2 FYNNEI. This chain's CDR3 is CASTFLLVGGSYEQYF. In DNA form, the CDR3 reads TGTGCCAGCACCTTCCTACTAGTGGGGGGTTCCTACGAGCAGTACTTC. The entire variable domain, with the rest obtained from reference TRBV2 and TRBJ2-7, is as follows: EPEVTQTPSHQVTQMGQEVILRCVPISNHLYFYWYRQILGQKVEFLVSFYNNEISEKSEIFDDQFSVERPDGSNFTLKIRSTKLEDSAMYFCASTFLLVGGSYEQYFGPGTRLTVT.

The chain uses TRBV29-1 and TRBJ2-3; no clear D. Trimming took 3 bases from V and 0 from J, leaving 4 bases between them. This CDR3 spans 12 amino acids. Germline CDR1 SQVTM, CDR2 ANQGSEA. CDR3 sequence reads: CSVDGSTDTQYF. Here the CDR3 DNA reads TGCAGCGTTGATGGCAGCACAGATACGCAGTATTTT.

The CDR3 bases are TGCGCCAGCAGCGCCGGACTAGCGGGACGCCAAGAGACCCAGTACTTC. Amino acids: CASSAGLAGRQETQYF. The chain recombines TRBV5-1 with TRBJ2-5; 12 bases are shared with TRBD2. V gave up 4 bases and J gave up 1 base; unmatched junction bases: 5. Germline V CDR1 and CDR2: SGHRS, YFSETQ. The CDR3 spans 16 residues.

This clone was detected only a few times. The genes are TRBV5-1 and TRBJ1-1; D gene ambiguous. This CDR3 comprises 13 residues. Per the germline V gene, CDR1 is SGHRS and CDR2 is YFSETQ. V was clipped by 0 bases and J by 0 bases, with 3 bases between them. The CDR3 DNA follows: TGCGCCAGCAGCTTGGTAGTGAACACTGAAGCTTTCTTT. Residues: CASSLVVNTEAFF.

This clone rates as large (0.1 to 1%). J is TRBJ1-1 and V is TRBV7-6, with D hard to call. CDR1 SGHVS and CDR2 FNYEAQ come from the germline V gene. V was clipped by 4 bases and J by 0 bases, with 15 bases between them. The CDR3 is 16 amino acids. CDR3 coding DNA: TGTGCCAGCAGCTCGAAAGTTAGGTACATGAACACTGAAGCTTTCTTT. It yields the protein CASSSKVRYMNTEAFF.